These 15 T cell receptor beta chains originate from one sample sequenced in a study of T-cell reconstitution after alpha-beta-depleted transplantation in children. TCRbeta library construction was performed incorporating unique molecular identifiers. MiXCR was run by TCRdb on the PCR reads, yielding one entry per CDR3 protein. The repertoire holds around 450,000 distinct CDR3 sequences, about 10% seen once, with 2% to 2.5% in the top ten. This specimen consisted of PBMCs, obtained before TCRalphabeta/CD19-depleted stem cell transplant. Receptors were obtained from a child aged 2-15 years with inherited bone marrow failure, due to receive a stem cell transplant.

Ten or more counts support this clonotype. The CDR3 region is CSVQRGWNEQFF. The CDR3 DNA is TGCAGCGTCCAGCGAGGGTGGAATGAGCAGTTCTTC. The genes are TRBV29-1 and TRBJ2-1; D is perhaps TRBD2 (5 bases). The CDR3 covers 12 residues. V was pared by 6 bases and J by 7 bases, with 13 bases between. Looked up from germline, CDR1 is SQVTM and CDR2 is ANQGSEA.

The table lists this clonotype with many counts. The chain recombines TRBV7-8 with TRBJ2-2; D ambiguous. The V end lost 3 bases, the J end lost 1 base, and 9 bases lay between the germline ends. Germline CDR1 is SGHVS and CDR2 is FQNEAQ. The CDR3 has 15 residues. CDR3 in amino acids: CASSFGRLNTGELFF. Written as DNA, the CDR3 is TGTGCCAGCAGCTTCGGCCGGCTGAACACCGGGGAGCTGTTTTTT.

A remark on this clonotype: This likely comes from a read error, as the CDR3 has no conserved phenylalanine or tryptophan at its end. The gene calls are TRBV5-5 and TRBJ2-1; weak D call: TRBD2 (5 bases). The V gene's germline CDR1 is SGHKS and CDR2 YYEKEE (reference sequence). The CDR3 loop spans 12 amino acids. The CDR3 DNA reads as TGTGCCATCAGCGGTATAGAGGATGAGCAGTTCATC. Translation gives CAISGIEDEQFI.

This clonotype appeared many times. This chain connects TRBV7-2 to TRBJ2-2, with D possibly matching TRBD2 (5 bases). V lost 3 bases and J 9 bases, leaving 23 bases between the germline ends. The CDR3 totals 17 residues. CDR1 and CDR2 from the germline V gene are SGHTA and FQGNSA. The CDR3 reads CASSLGVMLSGNRELFF. CDR3 DNA sequence: TGTGCCAGCAGCTTGGGTGTAATGTTGTCGGGAAACAGGGAGCTGTTTTTT.

This clonotype has a count of ten or more. The CDR3 nucleotides read TGTGCCATCAGTGTAGTGCAGGGTGCCCTCCCCGGGGAGCTGTTTTTT. Translating it yields CAISVVQGALPGELFF. This sequence joins TRBV10-3 and TRBJ2-2, with a tentative D call TRBD1 (5 bases). This CDR3 has 16 amino acids. Germline CDR1 and CDR2: ENHRY and SYGVKD. Trimming left V 4 bases short and J 6 bases short, with 18 bases between.

This clonotype was seen repeatedly, ten times or more. The chain carries TRBV4-3 and TRBJ1-2; a weak D match, TRBD1 (5 bases). CDR1 and CDR2 (germline): LGHNA, YSLEER. The CDR3 runs 15 residues. V was shortened by 0 bases and J by 2 bases, with 10 bases between the two germline ends. The CDR3 nucleotides are TGCGCCAGCAGCCAAGAACCAGGGCCGAACTATGGCTACACCTTC. Amino acids: CASSQEPGPNYGYTF.

The table lists this clonotype with many counts. The V gene is TRBV4-3, the J gene TRBJ2-7, with D possibly matching TRBD1 (5 bases). V lost 0 bases and J lost 2, with 14 bases in between. The CDR3 covers 16 residues. Looked up from germline, CDR1 is LGHNA and CDR2 is YSLEER. For the CDR3, the DNA is TGCGCCAGCAGCCAAGAAAGCCAGGGCCCCACCTACGAGCAGTACTTC. Protein: CASSQESQGPTYEQYF.

This clonotype came up many times. The CDR3 here is CASSYTGAGEQYF. CDR3 sequence (DNA): TGTGCCAGCAGTTACACCGGGGCCGGAGAGCAGTACTTC. The chain couples TRBV6-2 or TRBV6-3 to TRBJ2-7; the D call may be TRBD1 or TRBD2 (5 bases each). V dropped 2 bases and J dropped 7 bases, with 12 bases sitting between them. Germline V gives CDR1 MNHEY, CDR2 SVGEGT. The CDR3 totals 13 residues.

This clonotype was detected many times. One end of the junction fails to match germline, which may point to a read error. The gene calls are TRBV5-1 and TRBJ2-1, with TRBD2 matching 7 bases. The CDR3 sequence is 15 residues long. Germline V lookup: CDR1 SGHRS, CDR2 YFSETQ. The CDR3 bases are TGCGCCAGCATCTTGGTGCGCGGGAGTGCCAATGAGCAGTTCTTC. The encoded protein is CASILVRGSANEQFF.

This clonotype has ten or more counts. The chain combines TRBV10-2 with TRBJ2-1; tentatively, D is TRBD1 (6 bases). The germline gives CDR1 WSHSY, CDR2 SAAADI. The ends were cut back, 2 bases at V and 2 bases at J, with 7 bases in the middle. The CDR3 has 14 residues. The CDR3 bases are TGCGCCAGCAGTGAGGGGGGCCCCTACAATGAGCAGTTCTTC. Protein sequence: CASSEGGPYNEQFF.

This clonotype was recorded at least ten times. CDR3 region: CAISESSADGYTF. Written as DNA, the CDR3 is TGTGCCATCAGTGAGTCCTCCGCGGATGGCTACACCTTC. V gene TRBV10-3 combines with J gene TRBJ1-2; D unresolved. Trimming removed 0 bases at V and 6 bases at J, with 8 bases between. The CDR3 covers 13 residues. CDR1 is ENHRY and CDR2 is SYGVKD in the germline V gene.

The chain carries TRBV20-1 and TRBJ2-7, with a weak D call TRBD2 (5 bases). Trimming took off 6 bases at V and 7 bases at J, with 25 bases between the two ends. CDR1 is DFQATT and CDR2 is SNEGSKA in the germline V gene (reference sequence). There are 15 residues in the CDR3. In DNA form, the CDR3 reads TGCAGTGCCATCAAGCCTATCGACGGGGTGGGAGAGCAGTACTTC. Protein product: CSAIKPIDGVGEQYF.

There are many counts of this clonotype. The V and J genes are TRBV20-1 and TRBJ2-3; 10 nucleotides agree with TRBD2. Germline V gene sequence: CDR1 DFQATT, CDR2 SNEGSKA (reference sequence). The CDR3 is 16 amino acids. V trimming: 3 bases; J trimming: 1 base; junction bases outside the gene matches: 7. This chain's CDR3 is CSASFLTSGGTDTQYF. CDR3 in DNA: TGCAGTGCTAGCTTCCTTACTAGCGGGGGCACAGATACGCAGTATTTT.

This clonotype was seen repeatedly, ten times or more. V gene TRBV10-2 combines with J gene TRBJ2-5, with D perhaps TRBD1 (5 bases). CDR1 WSHSY and CDR2 SAAADI come from the germline V gene. The CDR3 sequence is 15 residues long. V gave up 2 bases and J gave up 5 bases, with 15 bases separating them. CDR3 amino acids: CASSERGQVVETQYF. CDR3 DNA: TGCGCCAGCAGTGAGAGGGGTCAAGTAGTGGAGACCCAGTACTTC.

This clonotype has ten or more counts. The CDR3 DNA is TGCGCCAGCTTCCCGGGGACTAGCGGGAAGAGCTCCTACAATGAGCAGTTCTTC. It yields the protein CASFPGTSGKSSYNEQFF. The V call is TRBV4-3, the J call TRBJ2-1, with 13 bases that match TRBD2. V lost 8 bases and J lost 0; bases outside the gene matches: 10. Looked up from germline, CDR1 is LGHNA and CDR2 is YSLEER. This CDR3 has 18 amino acids.